Only a few counts were recorded for the clone carrying this TCR beta chain. Its antigen is still unknown. This sample was included in a study of blood T cells in healthy people across ages. Overall study context: Researchers report that template switching captured about one barcoded beta molecule per two T cells. Whole-study results and caveats: Higher diversity, along with more naive CD4+ cells, distinguished long-lived donors from aged donors.

The people who gave samples were healthy Caucasians from Russia, aged roughly 6 to 90. A J-beta primer mix and a sample-barcoded 5' primer were used in a second PCR of roughly 6 to 11 cycles. Per sample, CDR3-containing paired-end reads numbered at least 2.5 million. Each CDR3 protein gets one entry after TCRdb re-called the 5' RACE reads with MiXCR. The sample includes approximately 880,000 distinct CDR3 sequences, 48% of them seen just once. This CDR3 comprises 15 residues. The V end was cut by 2 bases, the J end by 3 bases, with 10 bases between. Germline CDR1 and CDR2: LGHDT and YNNKEL (reference sequence).

V and J are TRBV3-1 and TRBJ1-4, with D unclear. The sample comprised blood. The clonotype was recovered from a man aged 30 to 39 in good health. The CDR3 reads CASSQRSGANEKLFF. The CDR3, as DNA: TGTGCCAGCAGCCAACGATCCGGTGCTAATGAAAAACTGTTTTTT.